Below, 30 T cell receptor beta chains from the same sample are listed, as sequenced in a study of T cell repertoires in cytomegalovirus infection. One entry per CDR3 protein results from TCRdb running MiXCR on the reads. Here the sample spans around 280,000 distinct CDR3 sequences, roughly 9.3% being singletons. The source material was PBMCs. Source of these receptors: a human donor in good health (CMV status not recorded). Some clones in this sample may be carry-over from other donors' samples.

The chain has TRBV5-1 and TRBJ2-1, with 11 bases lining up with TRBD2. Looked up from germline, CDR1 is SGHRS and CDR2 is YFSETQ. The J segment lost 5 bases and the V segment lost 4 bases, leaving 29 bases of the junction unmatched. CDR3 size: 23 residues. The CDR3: CASSPRLAGGRIQGPFNDNEQFF. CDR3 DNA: TGCGCCAGCAGCCCACGGCTAGCGGGGGGAAGGATCCAAGGGCCTTTTAACGACAATGAGCAGTTCTTC.

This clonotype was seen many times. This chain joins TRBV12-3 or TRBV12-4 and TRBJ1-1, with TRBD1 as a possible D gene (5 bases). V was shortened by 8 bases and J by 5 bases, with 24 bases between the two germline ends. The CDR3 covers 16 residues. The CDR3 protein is CASLPSGPKIRTEAFF. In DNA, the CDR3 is TGTGCCAGCCTCCCCTCGGGACCCAAAATTCGGACTGAAGCTTTCTTT.

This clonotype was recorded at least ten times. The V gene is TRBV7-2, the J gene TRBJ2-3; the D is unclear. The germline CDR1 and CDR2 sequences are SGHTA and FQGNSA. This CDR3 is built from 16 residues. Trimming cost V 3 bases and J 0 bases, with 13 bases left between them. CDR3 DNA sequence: TGTGCCAGCAGCTTTGGAGTCGTCAGTAGCACAGATACGCAGTATTTT. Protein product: CASSFGVVSSTDTQYF.

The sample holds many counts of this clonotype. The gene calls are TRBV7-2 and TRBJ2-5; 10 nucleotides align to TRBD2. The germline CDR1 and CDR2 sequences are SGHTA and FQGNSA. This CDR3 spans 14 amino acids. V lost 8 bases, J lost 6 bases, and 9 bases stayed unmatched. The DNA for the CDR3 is TGTGCCAGCGCGGCTAGCGGGGGCCTACAGACCCAGTACTTC. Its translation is CASAASGGLQTQYF. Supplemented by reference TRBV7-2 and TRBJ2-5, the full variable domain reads GAGVSQSPSNKVTEKGKDVELRCDPISGHTALYWYRQSLGQGLEFLIYFQGNSAPDKSGLPSDRFSAERTGGSVSTLTIQRTQQEDSAVYLCASAASGGLQTQYFGPGTRLLVL.

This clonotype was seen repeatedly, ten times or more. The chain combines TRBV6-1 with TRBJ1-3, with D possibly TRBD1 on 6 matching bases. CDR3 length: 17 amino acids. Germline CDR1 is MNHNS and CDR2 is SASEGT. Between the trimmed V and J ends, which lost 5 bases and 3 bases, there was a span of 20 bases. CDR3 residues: CASSSERGGRNGNTIYF. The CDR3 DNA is TGTGCCAGCAGTTCGGAGAGGGGGGGGAGGAATGGAAACACCATATATTTT.

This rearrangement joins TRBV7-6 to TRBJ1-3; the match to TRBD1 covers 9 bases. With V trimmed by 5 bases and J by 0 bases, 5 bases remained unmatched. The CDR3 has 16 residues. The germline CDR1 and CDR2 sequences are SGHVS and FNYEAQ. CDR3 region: CASSPGQGSSGNTIYF. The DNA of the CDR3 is TGTGCCAGCAGCCCGGGACAGGGAAGCTCTGGAAACACCATATATTTT.

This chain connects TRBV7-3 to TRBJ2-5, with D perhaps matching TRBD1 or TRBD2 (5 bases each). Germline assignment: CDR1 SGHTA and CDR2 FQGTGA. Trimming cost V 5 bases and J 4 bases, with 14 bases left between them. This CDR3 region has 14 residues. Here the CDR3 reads CASSPGTVGETQYF. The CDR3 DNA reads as TGTGCCAGCAGCCCCGGGACGGTGGGAGAGACCCAGTACTTC.

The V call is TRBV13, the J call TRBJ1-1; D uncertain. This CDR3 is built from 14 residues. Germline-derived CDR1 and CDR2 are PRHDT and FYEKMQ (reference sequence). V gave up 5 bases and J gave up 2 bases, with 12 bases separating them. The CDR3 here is CASSQGVGNTEAFF. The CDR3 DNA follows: TGTGCCAGCAGCCAAGGTGTCGGCAACACTGAAGCTTTCTTT.

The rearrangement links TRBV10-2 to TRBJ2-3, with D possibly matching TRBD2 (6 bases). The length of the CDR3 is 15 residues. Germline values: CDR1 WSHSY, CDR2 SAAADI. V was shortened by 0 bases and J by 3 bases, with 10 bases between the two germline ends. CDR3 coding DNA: TGCGCCAGCAGTGAGTCACGGGGGAGGACAGATACGCAGTATTTT. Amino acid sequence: CASSESRGRTDTQYF.

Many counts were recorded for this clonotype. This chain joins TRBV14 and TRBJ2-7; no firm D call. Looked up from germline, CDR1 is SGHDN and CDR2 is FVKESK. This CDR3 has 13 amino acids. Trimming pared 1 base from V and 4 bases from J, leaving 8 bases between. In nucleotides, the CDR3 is TGTGCCAGCAGCCAAGTAGGTTGGTACGAGCAGTACGTC. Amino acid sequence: CASSQVGWYEQYV.

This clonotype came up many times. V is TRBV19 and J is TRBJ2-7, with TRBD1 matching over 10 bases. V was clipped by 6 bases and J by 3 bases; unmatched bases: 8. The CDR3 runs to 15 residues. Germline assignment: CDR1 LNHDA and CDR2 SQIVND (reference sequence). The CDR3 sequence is CASRRQGTGDYEQYF. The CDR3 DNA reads TGTGCCAGTAGAAGGCAAGGGACAGGGGACTACGAGCAGTACTTC.

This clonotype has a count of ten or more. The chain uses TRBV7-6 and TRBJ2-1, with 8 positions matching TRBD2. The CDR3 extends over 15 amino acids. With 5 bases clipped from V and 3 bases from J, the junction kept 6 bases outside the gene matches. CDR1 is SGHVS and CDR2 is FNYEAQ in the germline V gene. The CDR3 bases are TGTGCCAGCAGCCTCAGCGGGGGCGACTACAATGAGCAGTTCTTC. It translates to CASSLSGGDYNEQFF.

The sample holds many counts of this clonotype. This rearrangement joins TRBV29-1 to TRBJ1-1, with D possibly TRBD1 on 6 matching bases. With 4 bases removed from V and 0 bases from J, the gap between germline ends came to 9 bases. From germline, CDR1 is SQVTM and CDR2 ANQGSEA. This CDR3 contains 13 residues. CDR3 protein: CSVGGLMNTEAFF. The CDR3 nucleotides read TGCAGCGTTGGGGGGCTCATGAACACTGAAGCTTTCTTT.

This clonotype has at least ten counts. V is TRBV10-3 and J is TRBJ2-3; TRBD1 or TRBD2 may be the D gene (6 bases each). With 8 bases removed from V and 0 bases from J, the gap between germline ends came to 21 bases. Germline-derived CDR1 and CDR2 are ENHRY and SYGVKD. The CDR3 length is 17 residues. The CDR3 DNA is TGTGCCATCGCCTTGGGGAGGACAGAGACTAGCACAGATACGCAGTATTTT. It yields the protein CAIALGRTETSTDTQYF.

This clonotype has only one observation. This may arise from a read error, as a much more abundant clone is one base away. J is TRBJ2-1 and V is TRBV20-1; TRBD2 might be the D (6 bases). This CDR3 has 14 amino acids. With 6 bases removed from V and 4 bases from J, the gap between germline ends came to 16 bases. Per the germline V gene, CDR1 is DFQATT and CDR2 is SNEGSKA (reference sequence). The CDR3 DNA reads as TGCAGTGCCCATAACACTAGCCGTTACAATGAGCAGTTCTTC. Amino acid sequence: CSAHNTSRYNEQFF.

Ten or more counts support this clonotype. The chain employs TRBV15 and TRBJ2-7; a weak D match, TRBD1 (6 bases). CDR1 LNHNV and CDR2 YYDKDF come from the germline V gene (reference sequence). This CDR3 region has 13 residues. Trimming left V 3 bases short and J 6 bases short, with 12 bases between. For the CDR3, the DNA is TGTGCCACCAGCAGCCGGGACATAAGCGAGCAGTACGTC. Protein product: CATSSRDISEQYV.

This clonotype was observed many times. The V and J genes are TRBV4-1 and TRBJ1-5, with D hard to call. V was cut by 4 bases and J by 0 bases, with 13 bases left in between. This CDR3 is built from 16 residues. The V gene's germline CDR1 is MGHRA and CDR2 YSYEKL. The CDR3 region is CASSRGRMDSNQPQHF. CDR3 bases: TGCGCCAGCAGCCGAGGACGTATGGATAGCAATCAGCCCCAGCATTTT.

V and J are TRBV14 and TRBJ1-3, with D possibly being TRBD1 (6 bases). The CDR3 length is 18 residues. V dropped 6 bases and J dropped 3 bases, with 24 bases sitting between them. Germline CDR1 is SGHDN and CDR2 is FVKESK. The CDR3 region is CASREDLDSGKDGNTIYF. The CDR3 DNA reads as TGTGCCAGCAGGGAGGACCTGGACAGCGGGAAGGATGGAAACACCATATATTTT. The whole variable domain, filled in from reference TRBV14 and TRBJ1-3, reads EAGVTQFPSHSVIEKGQTVTLRCDPISGHDNLYWYRRVMGKEIKFLLHFVKESKQDESGMPNNRFLAERTGGTYSTLKVQPAELEDSGVYFCASREDLDSGKDGNTIYFGEGSWLTVV.

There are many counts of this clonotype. This CDR3 reads CSARGVTEAFF. CDR3 coding DNA: TGCAGTGCTAGGGGGGTCACTGAAGCTTTCTTT. The V gene is TRBV20-1, the J gene TRBJ1-1; maybe TRBD1 (5 bases). This CDR3 is 11 amino acids long. The V and J ends lost 3 bases and 4 bases respectively, with 6 bases between them. Germline V gene lookup returns CDR1 DFQATT and CDR2 SNEGSKA (reference sequence).

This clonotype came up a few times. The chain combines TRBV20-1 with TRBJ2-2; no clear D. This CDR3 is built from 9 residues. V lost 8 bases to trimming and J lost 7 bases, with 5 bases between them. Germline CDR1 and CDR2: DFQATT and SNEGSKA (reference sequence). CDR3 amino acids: CSTDGELFF. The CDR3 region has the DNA TGCAGTACCGACGGGGAGCTGTTTTTT.

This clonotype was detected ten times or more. The DNA of the CDR3 is TGTGCCAGCACCCCGATGAGAGACAGGGCTGGTCACGAGCAGTACGTC. Protein product: CASTPMRDRAGHEQYV. V gene TRBV6-2 or TRBV6-3 combines with J gene TRBJ2-7, with 7 bases aligning to TRBD1. The CDR3 runs 16 residues. Germline lookup yields CDR1 MNHEY and CDR2 SVGEGT. V dropped 7 bases and J dropped 5; count of bases not matched to a gene: 17.

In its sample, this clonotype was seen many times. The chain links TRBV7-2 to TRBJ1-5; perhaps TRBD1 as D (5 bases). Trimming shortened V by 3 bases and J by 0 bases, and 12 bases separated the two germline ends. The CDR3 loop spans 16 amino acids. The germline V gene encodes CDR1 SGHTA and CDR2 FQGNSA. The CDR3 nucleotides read TGTGCCAGCAGCTTGAGAGGGGAATTTAGCAATCAGCCCCAGCATTTT. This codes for CASSLRGEFSNQPQHF.

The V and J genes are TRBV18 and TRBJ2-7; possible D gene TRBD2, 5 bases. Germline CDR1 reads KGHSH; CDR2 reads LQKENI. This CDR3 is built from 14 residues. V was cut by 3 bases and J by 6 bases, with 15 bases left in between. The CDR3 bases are TGTGCCAGCTCACCGACGGTTTTAGGGAGCGAGCAGTACTTC. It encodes CASSPTVLGSEQYF. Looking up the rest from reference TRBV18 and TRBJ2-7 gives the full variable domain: NAGVMQNPRHLVRRRGQEARLRCSPMKGHSHVYWYRQLPEEGLKFMVYLQKENIIDESGMPKERFSAEFPKEGPSILRIQQVVRGDSAAYFCASSPTVLGSEQYFGPGTRLTVT.

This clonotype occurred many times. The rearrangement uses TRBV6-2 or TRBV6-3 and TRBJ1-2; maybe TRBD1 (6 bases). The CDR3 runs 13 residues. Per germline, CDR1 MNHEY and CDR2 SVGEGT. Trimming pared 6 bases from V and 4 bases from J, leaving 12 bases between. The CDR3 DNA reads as TGTGCCAGCAGGGCGGACAGATCCTATGGCTACACCTTC. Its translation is CASRADRSYGYTF.

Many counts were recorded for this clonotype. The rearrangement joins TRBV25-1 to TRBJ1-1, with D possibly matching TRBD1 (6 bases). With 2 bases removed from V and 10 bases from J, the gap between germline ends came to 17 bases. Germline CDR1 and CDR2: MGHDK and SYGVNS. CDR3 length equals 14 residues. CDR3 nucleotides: TGTGCCAGCAGTGAAAGGGGGGGACTGCTAGGAGCTTTCTTT. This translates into CASSERGGLLGAFF.

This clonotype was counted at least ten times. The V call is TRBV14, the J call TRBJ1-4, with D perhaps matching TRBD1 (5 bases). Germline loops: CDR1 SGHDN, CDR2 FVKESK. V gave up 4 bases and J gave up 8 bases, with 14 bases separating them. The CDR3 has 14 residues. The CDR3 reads CASSPDSSREKLFF. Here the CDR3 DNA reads TGTGCCAGCAGCCCCGACAGTTCGAGAGAAAAACTGTTTTTT.

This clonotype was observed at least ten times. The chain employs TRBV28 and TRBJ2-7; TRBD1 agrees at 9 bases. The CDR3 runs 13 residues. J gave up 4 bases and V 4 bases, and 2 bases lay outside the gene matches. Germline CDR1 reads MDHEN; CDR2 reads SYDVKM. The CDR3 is CASSSGTGYEQYV. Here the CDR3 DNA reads TGTGCCAGCAGTTCCGGGACAGGGTACGAGCAGTACGTC.

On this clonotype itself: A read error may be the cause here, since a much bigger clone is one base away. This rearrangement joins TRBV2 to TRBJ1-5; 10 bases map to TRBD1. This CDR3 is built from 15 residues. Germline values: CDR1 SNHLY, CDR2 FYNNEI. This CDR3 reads CASSGTGGGGQPRHF. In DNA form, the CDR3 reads TGTGCCAGCAGTGGGACAGGGGGAGGCGGTCAGCCCCGGCATTTT.

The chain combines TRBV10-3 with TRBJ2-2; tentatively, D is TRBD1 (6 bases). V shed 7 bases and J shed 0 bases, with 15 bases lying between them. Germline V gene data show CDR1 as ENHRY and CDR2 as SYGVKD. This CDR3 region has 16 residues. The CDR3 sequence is CAITSRQGPNTGELFF. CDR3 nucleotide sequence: TGTGCCATCACCTCTCGTCAGGGGCCGAACACCGGGGAGCTGTTTTTT.

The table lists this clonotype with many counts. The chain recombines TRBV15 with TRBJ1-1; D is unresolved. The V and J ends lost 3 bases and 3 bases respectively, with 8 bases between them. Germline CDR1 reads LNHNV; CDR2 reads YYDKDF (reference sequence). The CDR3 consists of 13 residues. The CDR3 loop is CATSRAADTEAFF. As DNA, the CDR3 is TGTGCCACCAGCAGGGCAGCGGACACTGAAGCTTTCTTT.